This T cell receptor (beta chain) was captured in a study of cytomegalovirus exposure and HLA in healthy donors. It was with 60 Vbeta and 13 Jbeta primers that the PCR ran. Produced via immunoSEQ multiplex PCR; TCRdb's table is partial and in-frame only. Found here are approximately 100,000 clones, 76% of them singletons; the top ten hold around 4%. This CDR3 contains 16 residues. With 2 bases clipped from V and 7 bases from J, the junction kept 7 bases outside the gene matches. Per the germline V gene, CDR1 is SGHTA and CDR2 is FQGNSA. Notes on the study in general: Reportedly, TCR beta sequences accurately predicted HLA-A and HLA-B alleles in most subjects. Per a prior analysis, the majority of TCR beta V segments were productive roughly 87% or roughly 30% of the time. TCR beta V- and J-gene trimming was later associated with a missense DCLRE1C variant.

This clone has only one observation. Its target is unknown. The genes are TRBV7-2 and TRBJ2-1; TRBD2 matches at 11 bases. Sequencing input: PBMCs. The TCR comes from a man aged 35 to 55 in good health and CMV-seronegative. DNA for the CDR3: TGTGCCAGCAGCTTATGGTCCGTAGCGGGGGGGAATGAGCAGTTCTTC. Protein product: CASSLWSVAGGNEQFF.